This T cell receptor beta chain was sequenced during a study of molecular identifiers for immune sequencing clone quantification. Study conclusions and caveats: Highly expanded clone sizes could be underestimated by identical TCR molecules sharing a barcode. Clones above 20 RNA copies contained over 97% of effector molecules but under 1% of naive ones.

One entry per CDR3 protein results from TCRdb running MiXCR on the PCR reads. Among over 65,000 distinct CDR3 sequences listed, about 23% were seen once. In regard to this clonotype: Antigen unknown. Possible read error: a much larger clone is one base away.

Construction of naive CD8 libraries employed about 17,000 to 1,100,000 sorted cells together with 10%, 30% or 50% RNA. Naive CD8 T cell sorting was performed on the CD8+CD4-CCR7+CD45RA+ phenotype. This sequence originates from a human donor in good health. Some libraries in this study had Jurkat cell RNA spiked in. Specimen: naive CD8+ T cells from blood, with Jurkat cell RNA spiked in. The subset was: FACS-sorted CD8+CD4-CCR7+CD45RA+ naive T cells.

The CDR3 coding sequence is TGCAGCGTTGGAGGCCCAGGGATGATCCACGAGCAGTACTTC. Amino acids: CSVGGPGMIHEQYF. The V and J genes are TRBV29-1 and TRBJ2-7, with D possibly TRBD1 on 5 matching bases. The CDR3 totals 14 residues. CDR1 and CDR2 (germline): SQVTM, ANQGSEA. V was pared by 4 bases and J by 5 bases, with 18 bases between.